A single sample gave rise to the 22 T cell receptor beta chains below, sequenced in a study of regulatory T cells. Findings and caveats of the study: Hydrophobic residues at CDR3 positions 6 and 7 were enriched in conventional CD4+ T cells of CD3G-deficient patients.

Their recognized antigens are unknown. Primers: 52 TRBV forward and 13 TRBJ reverse. The data were produced by immunoSEQ multiplex PCR, yet TCRdb's version contains in-frame clones alone and is incomplete. Of over 30,000 clones in the sample, over 90% were seen once. The sequencing sample was made of conventional CD4+ T cells sorted from blood. The receptors shown here come from a child aged 2 to 9 with CD3G deficiency.

This rearrangement joins TRBV6-1 to TRBJ1-5; tentatively, D is TRBD1 (5 bases). Trimming stripped 1 base from V and 5 bases from J, with 12 bases between. This CDR3 comprises 15 residues. Germline V gives CDR1 MNHNS, CDR2 SASEGT. This CDR3 reads CASSEGGQGYQPQHF. In DNA, the CDR3 is TGTGCCAGCAGTGAAGGCGGGCAGGGTTATCAGCCCCAGCATTTT.

The chain recombines TRBV5-1 with TRBJ2-2; D is uncertain. The CDR3 consists of 16 residues. Germline-derived CDR1 and CDR2 are SGHRS and YFSETQ. The germline V and J ends were trimmed by 4 bases and 1 base, with 14 bases remaining between them. The CDR3 DNA follows: TGCGCCAGCAGCGGTGGTAGTAGACAGAACACCGGGGAGCTGTTTTTT. Protein: CASSGGSRQNTGELFF.

The chain uses TRBV5-1 and TRBJ1-1; perhaps TRBD1 as D (6 bases). V gave up 5 bases and J gave up 1 base, with 12 bases separating them. The CDR3 totals 14 residues. CDR1 is SGHRS, CDR2 YFSETQ, per germline. CDR3 coding DNA: TGCGCCAGCAGTTCCAGGGGCGAGAACACTGAAGCTTTCTTT. Its translation: CASSSRGENTEAFF.

This clone appeared a few times. The chain joins TRBV28 to TRBJ2-7; D remains ambiguous. Germline CDR1 MDHEN, CDR2 SYDVKM. V lost 5 bases and J 0 bases, leaving 8 bases between the germline ends. The CDR3 sequence is 13 residues long. In DNA form, the CDR3 reads TGTGCCAGCAGTCCCTCGACCTCCTACGAGCAGTACTTC. Protein: CASSPSTSYEQYF.

V is TRBV28 and J is TRBJ2-5; 11 bases map to TRBD1. J was trimmed by 10 bases and V by 5 bases; bases with no gene match: 15. The CDR3 length is 16 residues. Looked up from germline, CDR1 is MDHEN and CDR2 is SYDVKM. CDR3 in amino acids: CASSTQLGQGVRGQYF. The CDR3 nucleotides are TGTGCCAGCAGTACGCAGCTGGGACAGGGGGTGAGGGGCCAGTACTTC.

The chain uses TRBV28 and TRBJ1-5, with 9 bases fitting TRBD1. This CDR3 is 17 amino acids long. Per the germline V gene, CDR1 is MDHEN and CDR2 is SYDVKM. After removal of 4 bases from V and 5 bases from J, the junction contained 12 bases not matched to a gene. CDR3 loop: CASSSPKTGGRDQPQHF. The CDR3 coding sequence is TGTGCCAGCAGTTCTCCGAAAACAGGGGGCCGCGATCAGCCCCAGCATTTT.

The CDR3 spells CASSSLRRKAGGAYEQYF. The CDR3 coding sequence is TGTGCCAGCAGTTCCCTCCGTCGGAAAGCGGGAGGGGCCTACGAGCAGTACTTC. The chain has TRBV28 and TRBJ2-7; 10 nucleotides agree with TRBD2. This CDR3 region has 18 residues. Per the germline V gene, CDR1 is MDHEN and CDR2 is SYDVKM. The V and J ends lost 4 bases and 2 bases, in that order; junction bases with no gene match: 14.

This chain links TRBV6-6 with TRBJ1-2; TRBD1 is a possible D gene (6 bases). Germline V CDR1 and CDR2: MNHNY, SVGAGI (reference sequence). V was pared by 0 bases and J by 4 bases, with 9 bases between. CDR3 size: 14 residues. The CDR3 reads CASSYSRGSYGYTF. CDR3 nucleotide sequence: TGTGCCAGCAGTTACTCCAGGGGTTCCTATGGCTACACCTTC.

The rearrangement links TRBV5-5 to TRBJ2-1; no clear D gene. Germline V gene sequence: CDR1 SGHKS, CDR2 YYEKEE (reference sequence). CDR3 length: 14 amino acids. V was clipped by 1 base and J by 5 bases, with 10 bases between them. CDR3 bases: TGTGCCAGCAGCTTGATGGGTGGCGACAATGAGCAGTTCTTC. Protein: CASSLMGGDNEQFF.

The chain joins TRBV28 to TRBJ1-1, with 7 bases identical to TRBD1. This CDR3 is built from 13 residues. With V trimmed by 5 bases and J by 7 bases, 7 bases remained unmatched. The germline V gene encodes CDR1 MDHEN and CDR2 SYDVKM. This chain's CDR3 is CASSEDRDSEAFF. Here the CDR3 DNA reads TGTGCCAGCAGTGAAGACAGGGATAGTGAAGCTTTCTTT.

The CDR3 sequence: CASSPGPTDTQYF. The CDR3 region has the DNA TGTGCCAGCAGCCCTGGGCCCACAGATACGCAGTATTTT. This chain connects TRBV7-6 to TRBJ2-3; no reliable D call. The CDR3 totals 13 residues. V was shortened by 5 bases and J by 2 bases, with 8 bases between the two germline ends. The germline CDR1 and CDR2 sequences are SGHVS and FNYEAQ.

Concerning this clone: Additional DNA sequences in this sample encode the identical CDR3. The chain joins TRBV28 to TRBJ2-5; D is undetermined. CDR1 MDHEN and CDR2 SYDVKM come from the germline V gene. V was pared by 4 bases and J by 4 bases, with 4 bases between. The CDR3 is 11 residues long. CDR3 sequence reads: CASSSRETQYF. The CDR3 coding sequence is TGTGCCAGCAGTTCAAGAGAGACCCAGTACTTC.

This rearrangement joins TRBV7-8 to TRBJ1-1; TRBD1 agrees at 9 bases. CDR1 is SGHVS, CDR2 FQNEAQ, per germline. The CDR3 has 14 residues. Germline trimming cut 5 bases from V and 7 bases from J; bases unmatched to any gene: 8. The DNA for the CDR3 is TGTGCCAGCAGCCCCTGGGGACAGGGCGGTGAAGCTTTCTTT. Amino acids: CASSPWGQGGEAFF.

The rearrangement links TRBV20-1 to TRBJ2-5; D gene uncertain. Germline V lookup: CDR1 DFQATT, CDR2 SNEGSKA (reference sequence). CDR3 length: 11 amino acids. V gave up 4 bases and J gave up 4 bases, with 7 bases separating them. In DNA, the CDR3 is TGCAGTGCTAAAACAGCAGAGACCCAGTACTTC. Translated: CSAKTAETQYF.

J is TRBJ2-1 and V is TRBV6-1; 9 nucleotides align to TRBD1. Per the germline V gene, CDR1 is MNHNS and CDR2 is SASEGT. The CDR3 sequence is 15 residues long. Trimming removed 6 bases from V and 4 bases from J; junction bases left unmatched: 7. The CDR3 spells CASRRAGTGYNEQFF. The CDR3 DNA follows: TGTGCCAGCAGGCGAGCGGGGACAGGGTACAATGAGCAGTTCTTC.

The chain is built from TRBV28 and TRBJ1-2, with a weak D call TRBD1 (6 bases). V was cut by 6 bases and J by 8 bases, with 16 bases left in between. Germline assignment: CDR1 MDHEN and CDR2 SYDVKM. CDR3 length: 13 amino acids. CDR3: CASREQGSVGYTF. DNA for the CDR3: TGTGCCAGCAGAGAACAGGGCAGTGTCGGCTACACCTTC.

J is TRBJ1-1 and V is TRBV28, with 8 bases matching TRBD1. CDR3 size: 14 residues. The germline gives CDR1 MDHEN, CDR2 SYDVKM. With 5 bases clipped from V and 6 bases from J, the junction kept 8 bases outside the gene matches. The CDR3 nucleotides are TGTGCCAGCAGTAGGACAGGGACAATCTCTGAAGCTTTCTTT. Translating it yields CASSRTGTISEAFF. Supplemented by reference TRBV28 and TRBJ1-1, the full variable domain reads DVKVTQSSRYLVKRTGEKVFLECVQDMDHENMFWYRQDPGLGLRLIYFSYDVKMKEKGDIPEGYSVSREKKERFSLILESASTNQTSMYLCASSRTGTISEAFFGQGTRLTVV.

This clone was detected only a few times. The chain uses TRBV5-6 and TRBJ2-7, with 11 bases lining up with TRBD2. Germline loops: CDR1 SGHDT, CDR2 YYEEEE. The CDR3 is 14 amino acids. The V and J ends lost 2 bases and 7 bases, in that order; junction bases with no gene match: 5. CDR3 loop: CASSLLAGVGEQYF. CDR3 bases: TGTGCCAGCAGCTTACTAGCGGGAGTAGGAGAGCAGTACTTC.

This rearrangement joins TRBV6-1 to TRBJ1-1, with no clear D. Looked up from germline, CDR1 is MNHNS and CDR2 is SASEGT. CDR3 size: 14 residues. With 1 base removed from V and 4 bases from J, the gap between germline ends came to 10 bases. The CDR3: CASSEVRAGTEAFF. CDR3 coding DNA: TGTGCCAGCAGTGAAGTTAGGGCGGGCACTGAAGCTTTCTTT.

The rearrangement joins TRBV28 to TRBJ2-7; maybe TRBD1 (5 bases). This CDR3 is built from 14 residues. Per germline, CDR1 MDHEN and CDR2 SYDVKM. V was trimmed by 5 bases and J by 2 bases, leaving 13 bases between them. In nucleotides, the CDR3 is TGTGCCAGCAGTAATACAGGTTTCCCCTACGAGCAGTACTTC. As protein: CASSNTGFPYEQYF.

The chain couples TRBV6-6 to TRBJ2-3, with 8 bases that match TRBD1. J was trimmed by 6 bases and V by 2 bases; bases with no gene match: 1. The CDR3 contains 13 residues. Germline lookup yields CDR1 MNHNY and CDR2 SVGAGI (reference sequence). CDR3 sequence reads: CASSYTGGDTQYF. CDR3 coding DNA: TGTGCCAGCAGTTACACAGGGGGGGATACGCAGTATTTT.

The V gene is TRBV6-1, the J gene TRBJ1-1; a weak D match, TRBD1 (5 bases). Germline CDR1 reads MNHNS; CDR2 reads SASEGT. Trimming shortened V by 8 bases and J by 4 bases, and 17 bases separated the two germline ends. The CDR3 length is 14 residues. The chain's CDR3 is CASGWTLGTTEAFF. DNA for the CDR3: TGTGCCAGCGGCTGGACCCTCGGGACCACTGAAGCTTTCTTT.